A single sample gave rise to the 9 T cell receptor beta chains below, sequenced in a study of blood T cell repertoires in COVID-19. The protocol was immunoSEQ multiplex PCR, while the TCRdb copy is restricted to in-frame clones and leaves out a portion. The table includes more than 150,000 clones, approximately 80% detected once. The sample comprised peripheral blood. These receptors came from a woman aged 80 or over with COVID-19, enrolled during active disease.

The CDR3 loop is CASRRDREGYGYTF. CDR3 in DNA: TGTGCCAGCCGCCGGGACAGGGAAGGCTATGGCTACACCTTC. The chain combines TRBV25-1 with TRBJ1-2, with 9 bases aligning to TRBD1. CDR1 is MGHDK and CDR2 is SYGVNS in the germline V gene. The CDR3 covers 14 residues. V shed 8 bases and J 4 bases; nucleotides not matched to a gene: 8.

This rearrangement joins TRBV6-6 to TRBJ2-7; D is perhaps TRBD2 (5 bases). Trimming left V 0 bases short and J 2 bases short, with 11 bases between. From germline, CDR1 is MNHNY and CDR2 SVGAGI (reference sequence). This CDR3 spans 15 amino acids. As DNA, the CDR3 is TGTGCCAGCAGTTACTCAAGGACTTTCACCTACGAGCAGTACTTC. Its translation: CASSYSRTFTYEQYF.

The chain couples TRBV5-4 to TRBJ2-3; 10 nucleotides match TRBD2. The CDR3 spans 16 residues. Germline CDR1 reads SGHNT; CDR2 reads YYREEE (reference sequence). V gave up 1 base and J gave up 4 bases; unmatched junction bases: 6. DNA of the CDR3: TGTGCCAGCAGCTTGAATCCTAGCGGGAGTTCAGATACGCAGTATTTT. This sequence encodes CASSLNPSGSSDTQYF.

This chain uses TRBV9 with TRBJ2-2; the match to TRBD1 covers 8 bases. This CDR3 contains 15 residues. In germline, CDR1 is SGDLS, CDR2 YYNGEE. Trimming took 6 bases from V and 6 from J; bases not matched to a gene: 10. In nucleotides, the CDR3 is TGTGCCAGCACGGGGACAGGAGGGTATCCCGGGGAGCTGTTTTTT. Translated, it gives CASTGTGGYPGELFF.

The J gene is TRBJ1-2, the V gene TRBV6-5; 7 positions match TRBD1. The J segment lost 6 bases and the V segment lost 2 bases, leaving 3 bases of the junction unmatched. The germline V gene has CDR1 MNHEY and CDR2 SVGAGI. The CDR3 covers 13 residues. The CDR3 reads CASSYKGADGYTF. For the CDR3, the DNA is TGTGCCAGCAGTTACAAGGGGGCAGATGGCTACACCTTC.

The rearrangement joins TRBV7-9 to TRBJ2-3; D is unclear. Germline-derived CDR1 and CDR2 are SEHNR and FQNEAQ (reference sequence). Trimming pared 5 bases from V and 3 bases from J, leaving 6 bases between. The CDR3 runs to 12 residues. CDR3 in amino acids: CASSQLTDTQYF. The DNA of the CDR3 is TGTGCCAGCAGCCAATTGACAGATACGCAGTATTTT.

The chain couples TRBV11-2 to TRBJ2-1; 8 nucleotides align to TRBD1. CDR3 length: 14 amino acids. Germline loops: CDR1 SGHAT, CDR2 FQNNGV. V was pared by 5 bases and J by 4 bases, with 4 bases of the junction left unmatched. The CDR3 here is CASSVTGGYNEQFF. The CDR3 nucleotides read TGTGCCAGCAGCGTAACAGGGGGGTACAATGAGCAGTTCTTC.

The V call is TRBV5-1, the J call TRBJ2-7; 8 bases are shared with TRBD2. Germline CDR1 SGHRS, CDR2 YFSETQ. CDR3 size: 15 residues. The trim removed 1 base at V and 2 bases at J, leaving 5 bases unmatched. This CDR3 reads CASSLLRGATYEQYF. The CDR3 DNA reads TGCGCCAGCAGCTTGCTGCGGGGGGCGACCTACGAGCAGTACTTC.

V and J are TRBV6-5 and TRBJ1-1; D is perhaps TRBD1 (6 bases). Trimming cost V 10 bases and J 3 bases, with 15 bases left between them. Germline values: CDR1 MNHEY, CDR2 SVGAGI. The CDR3 is 13 amino acids. CDR3 nucleotide sequence: TGTGCCACCCAGGGGCGGGGGTACACTGAAGCTTTCTTT. Its protein product is CATQGRGYTEAFF.